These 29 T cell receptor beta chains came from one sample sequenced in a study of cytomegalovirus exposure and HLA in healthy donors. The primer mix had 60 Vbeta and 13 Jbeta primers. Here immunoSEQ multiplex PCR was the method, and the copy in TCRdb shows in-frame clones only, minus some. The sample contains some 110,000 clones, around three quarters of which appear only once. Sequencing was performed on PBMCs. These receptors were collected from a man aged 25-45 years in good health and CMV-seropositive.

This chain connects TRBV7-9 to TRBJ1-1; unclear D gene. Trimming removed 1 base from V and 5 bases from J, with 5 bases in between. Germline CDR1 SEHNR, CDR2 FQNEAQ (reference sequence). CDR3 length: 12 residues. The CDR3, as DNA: TGTGCCAGCAGCTTAGAAACTACTGAAGCTTTCTTT. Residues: CASSLETTEAFF. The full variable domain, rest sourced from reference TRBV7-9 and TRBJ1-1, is DTGVSQNPRHKITKRGQNVTFRCDPISEHNRLYWYRQTLGQGPEFLTYFQNEAQLEKSRLLSDRFSAERPKGSFSTLEIQRTEQGDSAMYLCASSLETTEAFFGQGTRLTVV.

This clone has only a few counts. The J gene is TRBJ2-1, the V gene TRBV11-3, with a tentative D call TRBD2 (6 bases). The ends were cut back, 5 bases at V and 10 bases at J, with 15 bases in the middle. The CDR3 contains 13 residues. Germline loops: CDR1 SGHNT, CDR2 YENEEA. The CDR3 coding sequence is TGTGCCAGCAGCCGTGGGGGGTTCGGAGAGCAGTTCTTC. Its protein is CASSRGGFGEQFF.

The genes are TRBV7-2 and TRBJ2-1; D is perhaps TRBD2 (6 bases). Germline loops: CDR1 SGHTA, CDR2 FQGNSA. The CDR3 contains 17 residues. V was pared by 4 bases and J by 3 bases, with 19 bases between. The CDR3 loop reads CASSSADGGSFYNEQFF. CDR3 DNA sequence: TGTGCCAGCAGCTCGGCGGACGGAGGGTCCTTCTACAATGAGCAGTTCTTC.

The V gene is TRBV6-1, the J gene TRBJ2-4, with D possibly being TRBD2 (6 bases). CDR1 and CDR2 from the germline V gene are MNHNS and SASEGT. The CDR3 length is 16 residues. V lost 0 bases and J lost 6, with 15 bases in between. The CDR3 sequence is CASSEALPGDGNIQYF. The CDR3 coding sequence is TGTGCCAGCAGTGAAGCGCTTCCGGGGGACGGAAACATTCAGTACTTC.

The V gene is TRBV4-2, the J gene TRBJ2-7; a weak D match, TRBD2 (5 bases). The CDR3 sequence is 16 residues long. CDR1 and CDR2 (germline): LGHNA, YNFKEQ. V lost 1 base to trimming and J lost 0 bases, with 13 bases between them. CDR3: CASSQASRVSSYEQYF. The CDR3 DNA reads TGTGCCAGCAGCCAAGCTTCGAGGGTGAGCTCCTACGAGCAGTACTTC.

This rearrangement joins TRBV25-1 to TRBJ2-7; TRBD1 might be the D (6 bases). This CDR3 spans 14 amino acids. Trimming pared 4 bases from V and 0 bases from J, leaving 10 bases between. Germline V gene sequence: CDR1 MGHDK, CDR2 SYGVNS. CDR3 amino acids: CASSVGAYSYEQYF. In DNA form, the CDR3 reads TGTGCCAGCAGTGTGGGGGCTTACTCCTACGAGCAGTACTTC.

The CDR3 loop is CASLARAVSPLHF. In DNA, the CDR3 is TGTGCCAGCCTTGCCAGGGCAGTTTCACCCCTCCACTTT. The chain has TRBV6-1 and TRBJ1-6; a weak D match, TRBD1 (5 bases). The CDR3 has 13 residues. V dropped 8 bases and J dropped 9 bases, with 14 bases sitting between them. CDR1 is MNHNS and CDR2 is SASEGT in the germline V gene.

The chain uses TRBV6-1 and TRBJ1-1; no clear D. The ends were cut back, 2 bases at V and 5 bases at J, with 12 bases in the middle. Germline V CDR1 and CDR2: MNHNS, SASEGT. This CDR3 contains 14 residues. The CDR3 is CASSEFRDETEAFF. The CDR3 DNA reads TGTGCCAGCAGTGAATTTCGGGATGAGACTGAAGCTTTCTTT.

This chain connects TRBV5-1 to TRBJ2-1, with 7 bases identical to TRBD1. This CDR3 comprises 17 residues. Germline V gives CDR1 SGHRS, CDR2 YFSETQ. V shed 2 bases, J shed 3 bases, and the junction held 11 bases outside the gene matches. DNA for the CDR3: TGCGCCAGCAGCTTTGCAGGGACAGCTGGAAACTACAATGAGCAGTTCTTC. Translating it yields CASSFAGTAGNYNEQFF.

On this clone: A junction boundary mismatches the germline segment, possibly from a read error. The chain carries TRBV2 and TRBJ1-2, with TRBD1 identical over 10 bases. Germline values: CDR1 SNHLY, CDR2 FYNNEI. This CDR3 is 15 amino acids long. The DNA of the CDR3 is TGTGCCAGCACTCTAGAGGACAGGGGGGAATGTGGCTACCCCTTC. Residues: CASTLEDRGECGYPF.

For the CDR3, the DNA is TGTGCCAGCAGCTTAGGAGGGCCCGGGGCCAACGTCCTGACTTTC. Protein sequence: CASSLGGPGANVLTF. This chain links TRBV7-2 with TRBJ2-6, with TRBD2 as a possible D gene (5 bases). CDR1 SGHTA and CDR2 FQGNSA come from the germline V gene. The CDR3 is 15 residues long. Trimming removed 1 base at V and 4 bases at J, with 8 bases between. Drawing the rest from reference TRBV7-2 and TRBJ2-6, the complete variable domain is GAGVSQSPSNKVTEKGKDVELRCDPISGHTALYWYRQSLGQGLEFLIYFQGNSAPDKSGLPSDRFSAERTGGSVSTLTIQRTQQEDSAVYLCASSLGGPGANVLTFGAGSRLTVL.

CDR3 amino acids: CASSIPGQGNQPQHF. CDR3 sequence (DNA): TGTGCCAGCAGCATACCTGGACAGGGCAATCAGCCCCAGCATTTT. The rearrangement uses TRBV28 and TRBJ1-5; 7 bases are a match to TRBD1. The CDR3 contains 15 residues. Looked up from germline, CDR1 is MDHEN and CDR2 is SYDVKM. Trimming at V came to 6 bases and at J to 2 bases, leaving 7 bases not matched to a gene.

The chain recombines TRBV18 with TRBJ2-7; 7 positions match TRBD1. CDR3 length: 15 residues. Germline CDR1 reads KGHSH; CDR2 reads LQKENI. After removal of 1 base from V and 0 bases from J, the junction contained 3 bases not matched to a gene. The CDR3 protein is CASSPLQGCSYEQYF. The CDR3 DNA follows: TGTGCCAGCTCACCACTACAGGGGTGCTCCTACGAGCAGTACTTC.

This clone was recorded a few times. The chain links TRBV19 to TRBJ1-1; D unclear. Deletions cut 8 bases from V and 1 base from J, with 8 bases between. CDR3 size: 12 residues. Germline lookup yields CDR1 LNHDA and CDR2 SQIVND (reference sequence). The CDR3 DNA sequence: TGTGCCAGTGCGGGGAAGAACACTGAAGCTTTCTTT. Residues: CASAGKNTEAFF.

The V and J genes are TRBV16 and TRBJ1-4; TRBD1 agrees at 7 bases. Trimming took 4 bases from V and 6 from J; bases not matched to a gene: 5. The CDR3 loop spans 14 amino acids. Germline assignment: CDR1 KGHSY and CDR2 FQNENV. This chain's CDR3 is CASSRSGQHEKLFF. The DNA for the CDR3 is TGTGCCAGCAGCCGATCGGGACAGCATGAAAAACTGTTTTTT.

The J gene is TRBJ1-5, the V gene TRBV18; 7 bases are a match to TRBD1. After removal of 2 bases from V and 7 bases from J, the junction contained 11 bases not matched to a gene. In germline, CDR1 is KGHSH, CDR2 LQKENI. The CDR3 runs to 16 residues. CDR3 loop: CASSPNSGGLEQPQHF. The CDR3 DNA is TGTGCCAGCTCACCAAACTCAGGGGGGCTAGAACAGCCCCAGCATTTT.

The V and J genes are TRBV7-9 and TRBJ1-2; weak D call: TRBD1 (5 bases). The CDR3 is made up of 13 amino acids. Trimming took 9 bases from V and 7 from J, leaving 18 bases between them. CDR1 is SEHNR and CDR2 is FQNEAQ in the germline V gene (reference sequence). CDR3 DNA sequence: TGTGCCAGTTATATGCGCGGGACGACTGGCTACACCTTC. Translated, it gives CASYMRGTTGYTF.

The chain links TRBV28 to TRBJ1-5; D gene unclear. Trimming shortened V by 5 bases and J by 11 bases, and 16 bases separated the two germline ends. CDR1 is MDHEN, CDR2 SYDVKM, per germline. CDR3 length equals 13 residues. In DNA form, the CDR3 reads TGTGCCAGCAGTGCCGACATGGTCGGGGCCCAGCATTTT. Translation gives CASSADMVGAQHF.

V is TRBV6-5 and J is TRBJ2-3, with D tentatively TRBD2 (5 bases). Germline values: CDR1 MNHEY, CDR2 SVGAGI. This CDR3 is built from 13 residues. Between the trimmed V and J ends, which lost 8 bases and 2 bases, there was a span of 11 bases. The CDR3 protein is CASSRRNTDTQYF. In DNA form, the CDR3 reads TGTGCCAGCTCGAGGAGGAACACAGATACGCAGTATTTT.

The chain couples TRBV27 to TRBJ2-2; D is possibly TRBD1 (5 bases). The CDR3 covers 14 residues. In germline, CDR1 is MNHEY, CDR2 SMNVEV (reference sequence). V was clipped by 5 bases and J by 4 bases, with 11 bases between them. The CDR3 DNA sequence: TGTGCCAGCAGTACGATGGGGCTCACCGGGGAGCTGTTTTTT. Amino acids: CASSTMGLTGELFF.

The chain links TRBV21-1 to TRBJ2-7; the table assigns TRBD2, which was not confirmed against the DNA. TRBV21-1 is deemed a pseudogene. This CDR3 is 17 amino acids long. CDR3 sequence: CASSKVGTSGQSYEQYF. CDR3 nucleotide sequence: TGTGCCAGCAGCAAAGTGGGGACTAGCGGGCAGTCCTACGAGCAGTACTTC.

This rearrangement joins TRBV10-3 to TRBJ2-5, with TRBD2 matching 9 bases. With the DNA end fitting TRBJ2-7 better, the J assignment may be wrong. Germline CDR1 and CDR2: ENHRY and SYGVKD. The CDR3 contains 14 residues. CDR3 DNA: TGTGCCATCAGTGAGGGCGGGGGGGGATACGAGCAGTACTTC. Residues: CAISEGGGGYEQYF.

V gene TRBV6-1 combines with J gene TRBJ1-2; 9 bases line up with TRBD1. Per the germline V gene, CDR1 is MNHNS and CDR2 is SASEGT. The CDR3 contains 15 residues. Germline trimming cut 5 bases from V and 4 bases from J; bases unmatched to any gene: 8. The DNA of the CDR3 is TGTGCCAGCAGTCGGACAGGGGCTCCTACCTATGGCTACACCTTC. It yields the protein CASSRTGAPTYGYTF.

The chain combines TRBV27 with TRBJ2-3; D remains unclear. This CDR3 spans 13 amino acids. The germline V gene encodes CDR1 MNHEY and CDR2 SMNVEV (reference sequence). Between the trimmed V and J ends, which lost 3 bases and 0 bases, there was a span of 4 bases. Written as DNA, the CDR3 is TGTGCCAGCAGTTTTCCTAGCACAGATACGCAGTATTTT. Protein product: CASSFPSTDTQYF.

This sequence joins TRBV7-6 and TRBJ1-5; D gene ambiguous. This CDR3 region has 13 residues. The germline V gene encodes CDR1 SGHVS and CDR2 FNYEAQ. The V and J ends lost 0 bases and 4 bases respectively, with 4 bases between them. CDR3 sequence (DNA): TGTGCCAGCAGCTTAGCCCAGAATCAGCCCCAGCATTTT. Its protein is CASSLAQNQPQHF.

CDR3 coding DNA: TGTGCCAGCAGTTACTCAACGGGACAGGGTGTGCATGAGCAGTTCTTC. Its translation: CASSYSTGQGVHEQFF. This sequence joins TRBV6-5 and TRBJ2-1; 9 positions agree with TRBD1. V was clipped by 0 bases and J by 8 bases; unmatched bases: 8. The CDR3 has 16 residues. Germline V gene data show CDR1 as MNHEY and CDR2 as SVGAGI.

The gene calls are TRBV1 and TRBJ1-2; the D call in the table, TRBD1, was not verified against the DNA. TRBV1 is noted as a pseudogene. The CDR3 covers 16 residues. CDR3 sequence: CTSSAGTGGKNYGYTF. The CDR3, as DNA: TGCACCAGCAGCGCTGGCACAGGGGGCAAAAACTATGGCTACACCTTC.

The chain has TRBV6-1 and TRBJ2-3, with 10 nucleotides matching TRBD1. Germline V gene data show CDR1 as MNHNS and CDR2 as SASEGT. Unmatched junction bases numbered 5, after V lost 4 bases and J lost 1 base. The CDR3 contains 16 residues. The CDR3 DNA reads TGTGCCAGCAGTGCAGGGACAGGGGCTGGCACAGATACGCAGTATTTT. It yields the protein CASSAGTGAGTDTQYF.

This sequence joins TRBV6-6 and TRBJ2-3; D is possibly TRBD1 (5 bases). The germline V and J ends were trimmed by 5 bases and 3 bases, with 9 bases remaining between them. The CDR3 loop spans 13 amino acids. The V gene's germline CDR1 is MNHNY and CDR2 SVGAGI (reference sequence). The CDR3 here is CASSDRQTDTQYF. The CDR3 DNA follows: TGTGCCAGCAGTGACCGACAGACAGATACGCAGTATTTT.